This T cell receptor (beta chain) was documented in a study of T cells in Graves' hyperthyroidism and ophthalmopathy. This clonotype has just a few counts. Trimming left V 5 bases short and J 6 bases short, with 11 bases between. The CDR3 loop spans 12 amino acids. RNA transcripts provided the source from which TCR beta CDR3 regions were amplified. HTBI primers were used for first-round RT-PCR of the TCR CDR3. TCRdb fed the multiplex PCR reads into MiXCR, producing one record per CDR3 protein. The repertoire holds 400,000 to 500,000 distinct CDR3 sequences, with approximately 14% as singletons. Sequences were obtained from blood. This rearrangement joins TRBV12-3 or TRBV12-4 to TRBJ2-7; D is undetermined. The sequence derives from a woman younger than 35 with Graves' hyperthyroidism. The CDR3 here is CASSPPKGEQYF. CDR3 in DNA: TGTGCCAGCAGTCCGCCTAAGGGCGAGCAGTACTTC.